Shown below are 14 T cell receptor beta chains from a single sample sequenced in a study of blood T cell repertoires in COVID-19. The repertoire was sequenced with immunoSEQ multiplex PCR; TCRdb's copy has only in-frame clones and lacks some. The table shows roughly 250,000 clones, with roughly 87% occurring only once. The sequencing input was peripheral blood. The receptors shown here come from a man aged 55 to 70 who had recovered from COVID-19.

The chain employs TRBV28 and TRBJ2-4, with TRBD2 as a possible D gene (5 bases). The CDR3 contains 12 residues. Germline V gene data show CDR1 as MDHEN and CDR2 as SYDVKM. Trimming shortened V by 6 bases and J by 7 bases, and 10 bases separated the two germline ends. CDR3 region: CASSGVVNIQYF. The CDR3 bases are TGTGCCAGCAGCGGGGTCGTGAACATTCAGTACTTC.

This clone has a handful of counts. V and J are TRBV23-1 and TRBJ1-6; TRBD1 matches 7 bases. TRBV23-1 is designated an ORF whose function remains uncertain. V lost 6 bases, J lost 0 bases, and 11 bases stayed unmatched. The CDR3 consists of 18 residues. Here the CDR3 reads CASSLKKGAGSYNSPLHF. CDR3 sequence (DNA): TGCGCCAGCAGCCTAAAGAAGGGGGCGGGCTCCTATAATTCACCCCTCCACTTT.

This clone has a single count. The chain uses TRBV2 and TRBJ2-7; 9 nucleotides align to TRBD1. The germline V gene encodes CDR1 SNHLY and CDR2 FYNNEI. The CDR3 has 14 residues. Trimming removed 5 bases from V and 2 bases from J; junction bases left unmatched: 4. The CDR3 reads CASSPGTGPYEQYF. CDR3 nucleotide sequence: TGTGCCAGCAGTCCCGGGACAGGGCCCTACGAGCAGTACTTC.

The rearrangement joins TRBV13 to TRBJ1-1, with D unclear. The germline V and J ends were trimmed by 5 bases and 6 bases, with 13 bases remaining between them. The length of the CDR3 is 13 residues. The germline CDR1 and CDR2 sequences are PRHDT and FYEKMQ (reference sequence). The CDR3 sequence is CASSLRFVAEAFF. CDR3 in DNA: TGTGCCAGCAGCCTACGGTTTGTGGCTGAAGCTTTCTTT. The whole variable domain, filled in from reference TRBV13 and TRBJ1-1, reads AAGVIQSPRHLIKEKRETATLKCYPIPRHDTVYWYQQGPGQDPQFLISFYEKMQSDKGSIPDRFSAQQFSDYHSELNMSSLELGDSALYFCASSLRFVAEAFFGQGTRLTVV.

This chain joins TRBV19 and TRBJ2-5, with 8 nucleotides matching TRBD2. The ends lost 1 base at V and 4 bases at J; junction bases unmatched: 8. Germline CDR1 is LNHDA and CDR2 is SQIVND (reference sequence). The CDR3 spans 16 residues. CDR3 loop: CASSIVGGGPSETQYF. The CDR3, as DNA: TGTGCCAGTAGTATAGTCGGGGGGGGGCCTTCAGAGACCCAGTACTTC.

The chain combines TRBV11-2 with TRBJ2-6, with D tentatively TRBD2 (5 bases). This CDR3 contains 15 residues. Trimming stripped 7 bases from V and 0 bases from J, with 10 bases between. CDR1 SGHAT and CDR2 FQNNGV come from the germline V gene. The CDR3 here is CASNFAGSGANVLTF. In DNA, the CDR3 is TGTGCCAGCAATTTTGCGGGCTCTGGGGCCAACGTCCTGACTTTC.

The V and J genes are TRBV18 and TRBJ1-2; the D is unclear. V lost 6 bases to trimming and J lost 4 bases, with 15 bases between them. The CDR3 runs to 14 residues. Germline V gives CDR1 KGHSH, CDR2 LQKENI. The CDR3 sequence: CASSPDTNLYGYTF. The CDR3 region has the DNA TGTGCCAGCTCTCCCGACACCAACCTCTATGGCTACACCTTC.

Here the CDR3 reads CASSYSPDRDDYGYTF. CDR3 DNA sequence: TGTGCCAGCAGTTACTCCCCTGACAGGGATGACTATGGCTACACCTTC. J is TRBJ1-2 and V is TRBV6-6; the match to TRBD1 covers 7 bases. The ends lost 0 bases at V and 3 bases at J; junction bases unmatched: 7. CDR1 and CDR2 from the germline V gene are MNHNY and SVGAGI (reference sequence). This CDR3 contains 16 residues.

This clone was counted only a few times. This chain links TRBV19 with TRBJ1-5, with TRBD1 as a possible D gene (5 bases). From germline, CDR1 is LNHDA and CDR2 SQIVND (reference sequence). This CDR3 comprises 15 residues. Trimming removed 6 bases at V and 2 bases at J, with 14 bases between. The CDR3, as DNA: TGTGCCAGTAGCCTCGCGGGGCGCGGCAATCAGCCCCAGCATTTT. It encodes CASSLAGRGNQPQHF.

The V and J genes are TRBV7-9 and TRBJ2-3, with 8 nucleotides matching TRBD1. This CDR3 comprises 15 residues. Germline CDR1 reads SEHNR; CDR2 reads FQNEAQ (reference sequence). Trimming removed 5 bases from V and 0 bases from J; junction bases left unmatched: 4. CDR3 nucleotide sequence: TGTGCCAGCAGCCTCGGACAGGGTAGCACAGATACGCAGTATTTT. Amino acids: CASSLGQGSTDTQYF.

This chain uses TRBV2 with TRBJ1-1; D perhaps matches TRBD1 (5 bases). The CDR3 contains 13 residues. V lost 6 bases and J lost 4, with 12 bases in between. CDR1 and CDR2 (germline): SNHLY, FYNNEI. CDR3 nucleotide sequence: TGTGCCAGCAGCCAGGGTCACGGCACTGAAGCTTTCTTT. Amino acids: CASSQGHGTEAFF.

This clone was picked up one time. The chain couples TRBV7-7 to TRBJ2-7, with 8 bases aligning to TRBD1. CDR3 length equals 13 residues. Germline V gives CDR1 SSHAT, CDR2 FNYEAQ (reference sequence). V shed 5 bases, J shed 6 bases, and the junction held 6 bases outside the gene matches. The CDR3 protein is CASSRDRSSEQYF. The CDR3 DNA reads TGTGCCAGCAGCCGGGACAGGTCTTCCGAGCAGTACTTC.

The chain links TRBV25-1 to TRBJ1-2; unclear D gene. The CDR3 has 12 amino acids. The V gene's germline CDR1 is MGHDK and CDR2 SYGVNS. Between the trimmed V and J ends, which lost 5 bases and 4 bases, there was a span of 8 bases. In DNA, the CDR3 is TGTGCCAGCAGTCCGGGTGGCTATGGCTACACCTTC. It specifies CASSPGGYGYTF.

The chain is built from TRBV5-1 and TRBJ2-2, with TRBD2 identical over 11 bases. Germline V gives CDR1 SGHRS, CDR2 YFSETQ. V lost 4 bases and J lost 1; bases outside the gene matches: 0. The CDR3 is 15 residues long. The CDR3 sequence: CASSLAGGNTGELFF. The CDR3 DNA reads TGCGCCAGCAGCCTAGCGGGGGGGAACACCGGGGAGCTGTTTTTT.